These 8 T cell receptor beta chains share one sample of origin, sequenced in a study of memory CD4+ T cells and cytomegalovirus serostatus. Clones were read by immunoSEQ multiplex PCR, and TCRdb kept only the in-frame ones, dropping some. The sample holds more than 45,000 clones, 78% seen once. Single viable CD3+CD4+CD8-CD45RO+ cells were sorted as the memory CD4+ T cells. The sample comprised memory CD4+ T cells from blood. Receptors were obtained from an adult in good health and CMV-seronegative.

The chain couples TRBV2 to TRBJ1-4; D may be TRBD1 (6 bases). V lost 6 bases to trimming and J lost 0 bases, with 8 bases between them. CDR1 and CDR2 (germline): SNHLY, FYNNEI. The CDR3 length is 14 residues. The CDR3 sequence is CASRRGATNEKLFF. As DNA, the CDR3 is TGTGCCAGCAGAAGGGGGGCAACTAATGAAAAACTGTTTTTT.

V usage is TRBV5-1 and J usage is TRBJ2-6; 13 bases fit TRBD2. Germline V gene sequence: CDR1 SGHRS, CDR2 YFSETQ. J lost 2 bases, V lost 3 bases, and 2 bases had no gene match. The CDR3 runs to 17 residues. CDR3 loop: CASSWTSGSPGANVLTF. The CDR3 nucleotides are TGCGCCAGCAGCTGGACTAGCGGGAGTCCTGGGGCCAACGTCCTGACTTTC.

The CDR3 protein is CASIGDTSGRTNEQFF. In DNA form, the CDR3 reads TGTGCCAGCATAGGGGACACTAGCGGGAGAACAAATGAGCAGTTCTTC. The chain recombines TRBV2 with TRBJ2-1; TRBD2 agrees at 11 bases. The V and J ends lost 7 bases and 7 bases, in that order; junction bases with no gene match: 12. CDR3 length: 16 residues. The germline gives CDR1 SNHLY, CDR2 FYNNEI.

CDR3 residues: CASSLWRGRKNTEAFF. In nucleotides, the CDR3 is TGTGCCAGCAGCTTGTGGCGCGGCCGGAAGAACACTGAAGCTTTCTTT. The chain recombines TRBV5-6 with TRBJ1-1; D is undetermined. Between the trimmed V and J ends, which lost 1 base and 1 base, there was a span of 14 bases. Per germline, CDR1 SGHDT and CDR2 YYEEEE. This CDR3 is 16 amino acids long.

The V and J genes are TRBV4-1 and TRBJ2-7, with TRBD1 matching 7 bases. Germline V gene data show CDR1 as MGHRA and CDR2 as YSYEKL. The ends lost 4 bases at V and 0 bases at J; junction bases unmatched: 6. The CDR3 length is 15 residues. The CDR3 coding sequence is TGCGCCAGCAGCCGCGCGGCAGGGGGCTCCTACGAGCAGTACTTC. As protein: CASSRAAGGSYEQYF.

The chain recombines TRBV5-1 with TRBJ2-7; D is ambiguous. CDR3 length equals 13 residues. The V end was cut by 4 bases, the J end by 2 bases, with 10 bases between. Germline V gene lookup returns CDR1 SGHRS and CDR2 YFSETQ. The CDR3 loop is CASSRTPAYEQYF. Here the CDR3 DNA reads TGCGCCAGCAGCCGAACACCTGCCTACGAGCAGTACTTC.

This clone was recorded only once. This chain uses TRBV27 with TRBJ2-1; 10 nucleotides line up with TRBD2. Germline values: CDR1 MNHEY, CDR2 SMNVEV (reference sequence). The CDR3 runs 15 residues. The J segment lost 2 bases and the V segment lost 7 bases, leaving 5 bases of the junction unmatched. CDR3 sequence reads: CASTLAGATYNEQFF. The DNA of the CDR3 is TGTGCCAGCACCCTAGCGGGGGCCACCTACAATGAGCAGTTCTTC.

The J gene is TRBJ1-1, the V gene TRBV18, with D perhaps TRBD1 (5 bases). Germline CDR1 reads KGHSH; CDR2 reads LQKENI. The CDR3 is 15 residues long. The V end lost 6 bases, the J end lost 0 bases, and 14 bases lay between the germline ends. The CDR3 sequence is CASSGTDSLNTEAFF. In DNA form, the CDR3 reads TGTGCCAGCTCCGGGACCGACAGTTTGAACACTGAAGCTTTCTTT.